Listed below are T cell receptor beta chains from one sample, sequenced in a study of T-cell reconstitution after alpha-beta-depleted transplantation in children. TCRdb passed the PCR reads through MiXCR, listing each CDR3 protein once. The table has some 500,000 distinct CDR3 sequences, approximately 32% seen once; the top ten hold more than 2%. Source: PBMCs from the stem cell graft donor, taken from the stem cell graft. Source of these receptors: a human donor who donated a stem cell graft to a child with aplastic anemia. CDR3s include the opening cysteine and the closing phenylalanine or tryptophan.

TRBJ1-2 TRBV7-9 CASSPPEYYGYTF
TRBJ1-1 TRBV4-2 CASSRRLVDRGNTEAFF
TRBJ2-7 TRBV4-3 CASSQDQEGSYEQYF
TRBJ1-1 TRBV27 CASSFVGRPPGSVTEAFF
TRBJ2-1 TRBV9 CASSFSGSDPAYANEQFF
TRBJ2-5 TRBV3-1 CASIGGTSGRGPQYF
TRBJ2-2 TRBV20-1 CSAIGLVVITGELFF
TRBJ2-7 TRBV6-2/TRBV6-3 CASSYSIKFNEQYF
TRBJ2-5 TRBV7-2 CASGRPSLETQYF
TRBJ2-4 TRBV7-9 CASTPFQGAGAKNIQYF
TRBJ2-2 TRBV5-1 CASSLLLTGELFF